The next 20 T cell receptor beta chains were all read from a single sample in a study of regulatory T cells in long-lasting Graves disease. The time point is: newly diagnosed GD, antithyroid drugs for less than 3 months. The TCR library was prepared using RNA isolated from PBMCs. TCR beta libraries were built with iRepertoire HTBI primers and Arm-PCR of CDR3 regions. TCRdb recomputed calls from the multiplex PCR reads with MiXCR, one row per CDR3 protein. Of approximately 250,000 distinct CDR3 sequences in the sample, around 19% were seen once. Sequences were derived from peripheral blood mononuclear cells (PBMCs), sampled at new diagnosis, from a patient treated with antithyroid drugs. These receptors came from a female donor with Graves disease.

This clonotype was seen ten or more times. The V and J genes are TRBV12-3 or TRBV12-4 and TRBJ2-6, with D maybe TRBD2 (6 bases). V lost 1 base, J lost 2 bases, and 21 bases lay in between. The CDR3 sequence is 20 residues long. The CDR3 DNA reads as TGTGCCAGCAGTTTAGTAGGAGGGGTCCAAAGACAAGCTGGGGCCAACGTCCTGACTTTC. Translating it yields CASSLVGGVQRQAGANVLTF.

This clonotype was counted ten times or more. The chain uses TRBV28 and TRBJ1-2; perhaps TRBD1 as D (5 bases). The V and J ends lost 6 bases and 0 bases respectively, with 11 bases between them. The CDR3 sequence is 14 residues long. Germline CDR1 and CDR2: MDHEN and SYDVKM. The CDR3, as DNA: TGTGCCAGCAGGGGGACGGTGTCTAACTATGGCTACACCTTC. Translated: CASRGTVSNYGYTF.

This clonotype was recorded a few times. The chain uses TRBV6-2 or TRBV6-3 and TRBJ2-7; TRBD1 or TRBD2 may be the D gene (5 bases each). Germline V gives CDR1 MNHEY, CDR2 SVGEGT. The germline V and J ends were trimmed by 5 bases and 0 bases, with 14 bases remaining between them. The CDR3 runs 15 residues. The CDR3: CASSAFPGPSYEQYF. The CDR3 bases are TGTGCCAGCAGTGCATTCCCGGGACCCTCCTACGAGCAGTACTTC.

Many counts were recorded for this clonotype. The chain carries TRBV18 and TRBJ2-7; D might be TRBD1 (5 bases). This CDR3 has 15 amino acids. Germline lookup yields CDR1 KGHSH and CDR2 LQKENI. Trimming took off 3 bases at V and 3 bases at J, with 15 bases between the two ends. The CDR3 is CASSPPGQGNYEQYF. Here the CDR3 DNA reads TGTGCCAGCTCACCCCCCGGACAAGGAAACTACGAGCAGTACTTC.

This clonotype was picked up many times. The rearrangement joins TRBV11-1 to TRBJ2-7; 10 nucleotides line up with TRBD1. The germline V gene has CDR1 SGHAT and CDR2 FQDESV (reference sequence). This CDR3 has 16 residues. V gave up 3 bases and J gave up 4 bases; unmatched junction bases: 9. For the CDR3, the DNA is TGTGCCAGCAGCTTGGGGGACAGGGGATTTAGTTACGAGCAGTACTTC. Its protein is CASSLGDRGFSYEQYF.

In this sample, this clonotype turned up many times. This sequence joins TRBV6-1 and TRBJ1-5; D gene ambiguous. This CDR3 has 13 amino acids. With 6 bases removed from V and 4 bases from J, the gap between germline ends came to 10 bases. CDR1 is MNHNS, CDR2 SASEGT, per germline. The CDR3 DNA follows: TGTGCCAGCAGGCCGAGGATAAATCAGCCCCAGCATTTT. Encoded protein: CASRPRINQPQHF.

This clonotype has at least ten counts. J is TRBJ2-2 and V is TRBV7-2; tentatively, D is TRBD2 (6 bases). Trimming removed 1 base at V and 0 bases at J, with 9 bases between. This CDR3 is built from 16 residues. Germline-derived CDR1 and CDR2 are SGHTA and FQGNSA. CDR3 sequence reads: CASSLGGGTNTGELFF. As DNA, the CDR3 is TGTGCCAGCAGCTTAGGGGGCGGGACGAACACCGGGGAGCTGTTTTTT. Full variable domain (rest looked up from reference TRBV7-2 and TRBJ2-2): GAGVSQSPSNKVTEKGKDVELRCDPISGHTALYWYRQSLGQGLEFLIYFQGNSAPDKSGLPSDRFSAERTGGSVSTLTIQRTQQEDSAVYLCASSLGGGTNTGELFFGEGSRLTVL.

This clonotype was observed a handful of times. V usage is TRBV11-3 and J usage is TRBJ2-3; the D is unclear. The CDR3 consists of 15 residues. Trimming removed 0 bases from V and 4 bases from J, with 11 bases in between. Germline V gives CDR1 SGHNT, CDR2 YENEEA. The CDR3: CASSLDAGSADTQYF. CDR3 in DNA: TGTGCCAGCAGCTTAGATGCCGGCAGTGCAGATACGCAGTATTTT.

This clonotype was seen ten or more times. The chain uses TRBV14 and TRBJ2-2, with 9 bases lining up with TRBD2. Germline CDR1 SGHDN, CDR2 FVKESK. CDR3 length equals 18 residues. J gave up 4 bases and V 1 base, and 10 bases lay outside the gene matches. The CDR3 sequence: CASSQGLAALVSTGELFF. Here the CDR3 DNA reads TGTGCCAGCAGCCAAGGACTAGCGGCCCTCGTGAGCACCGGGGAGCTGTTTTTT.

This clonotype appeared many times. This sequence joins TRBV10-2 and TRBJ2-7; D unresolved. The CDR3 sequence is 14 residues long. V dropped 2 bases and J dropped 3 bases, with 11 bases sitting between them. Germline V gene lookup returns CDR1 WSHSY and CDR2 SAAADI. The CDR3 reads CASSEIPVHYEQYF. In nucleotides, the CDR3 is TGCGCCAGCAGTGAGATTCCAGTACACTACGAGCAGTACTTC.

J is TRBJ1-2 and V is TRBV28; 8 nucleotides match TRBD1. Germline V gene lookup returns CDR1 MDHEN and CDR2 SYDVKM. The CDR3 consists of 17 residues. The junction had 13 bases not matched to a gene; V was cut back by 4 bases and J by 3 bases. The CDR3 loop is CASSSSTGTGSDYGYTF. DNA for the CDR3: TGTGCCAGCAGTTCCTCAACCGGGACAGGTTCGGACTATGGCTACACCTTC.

The chain recombines TRBV28 with TRBJ1-5; D is unclear. The CDR3 has 14 residues. Germline lookup yields CDR1 MDHEN and CDR2 SYDVKM. With 5 bases removed from V and 9 bases from J, the gap between germline ends came to 17 bases. The CDR3 coding sequence is TGTGCCAGCAGTCCCGGCAGAGCTGTTCGGCCCCAGCATTTT. Translating it yields CASSPGRAVRPQHF.

This clonotype was counted many times. J is TRBJ2-1 and V is TRBV11-2; 10 nucleotides match TRBD2. The germline CDR1 and CDR2 sequences are SGHAT and FQNNGV. Trimming removed 5 bases from V and 6 bases from J; junction bases left unmatched: 10. The CDR3 is 16 residues long. The CDR3 region is CASSPSAVAGGNEQFF. The CDR3 coding sequence is TGTGCCAGCAGCCCCTCCGCGGTAGCGGGAGGCAATGAGCAGTTCTTC.

This clonotype has more than one count but fewer than ten. The gene calls are TRBV18 and TRBJ1-2; TRBD1 agrees at 9 bases. The V gene end was trimmed by 5 bases and the J gene end by 8 bases; junction bases not matched to a gene: 6. CDR1 and CDR2 from the germline V gene are KGHSH and LQKENI. The CDR3 runs 13 residues. CDR3 sequence reads: CASSGTGLNGYTF. The CDR3 DNA reads TGTGCCAGCTCAGGGACAGGGCTGAACGGCTACACCTTC.

The sample holds one count of this clonotype. A junction boundary mismatches the germline segment, possibly from a read error. V and J are TRBV6-2 or TRBV6-3 and TRBJ2-2, with 7 positions matching TRBD2. Germline values: CDR1 MNHEY, CDR2 SVGEGT. The CDR3 is 15 residues long. The CDR3 DNA sequence: TGTGCCAGCAGTTCAGGGCTAGCGGACACCGAGGAGCTGTTTTTT. Its translation: CASSSGLADTEELFF.

In its sample, this clonotype was seen many times. The chain employs TRBV24-1 and TRBJ2-3, with TRBD2 as a possible D gene (6 bases). The CDR3 spans 15 residues. V was pared by 10 bases and J by 2 bases, with 18 bases between. Germline V CDR1 and CDR2: KGHDR, SFDVKD. CDR3 protein: CATTGGAETTDTQYF. CDR3 nucleotides: TGTGCCACAACCGGAGGGGCGGAGACCACAGATACGCAGTATTTT.

This clonotype was counted ten times or more. V and J are TRBV28 and TRBJ2-2, with D perhaps TRBD1 or TRBD2 (5 bases each). The germline CDR1 and CDR2 sequences are MDHEN and SYDVKM. V dropped 3 bases and J dropped 0 bases, with 8 bases sitting between them. The length of the CDR3 is 15 residues. CDR3 amino acids: CASSFRGPNTGELFF. The CDR3 nucleotides are TGTGCCAGCAGTTTTAGGGGACCGAACACCGGGGAGCTGTTTTTT.

The chain recombines TRBV30 with TRBJ2-5, with 7 bases lining up with TRBD1. This CDR3 has 13 amino acids. Per the germline V gene, CDR1 is GTSNPN and CDR2 is SVGIG (reference sequence). The junction had 9 bases not matched to a gene; V was cut back by 5 bases and J by 6 bases. The CDR3 DNA sequence: TGTGCCTGGGGCAGACAGGGTATACAGACCCAGTACTTC. The encoded protein is CAWGRQGIQTQYF. Combining the CDR3 with reference TRBV30 and TRBJ2-5 gives the whole variable domain SQTIHQWPATLVQPVGSPLSLECTVEGTSNPNLYWYRQAAGRGLQLLFYSVGIGQISSEVPQNLSASRPQDRQFILSSKKLLLSDSGFYLCAWGRQGIQTQYFGPGTRLLVL.

In its sample, this clonotype was seen many times. This sequence joins TRBV7-2 and TRBJ2-7; 8 nucleotides match TRBD1. V was clipped by 5 bases and J by 3 bases; unmatched bases: 6. Germline loops: CDR1 SGHTA, CDR2 FQGNSA. The CDR3 totals 14 residues. Here the CDR3 DNA reads TGTGCCAGCAGCCCCCGGGACAGGAACTACGAGCAGTACTTC. Protein: CASSPRDRNYEQYF.

Ten or more counts support this clonotype. V gene TRBV3-1 combines with J gene TRBJ1-5, with a possible D match to TRBD1 (6 bases). There are 15 residues in the CDR3. In germline, CDR1 is LGHDT, CDR2 YNNKEL (reference sequence). Trimming pared 0 bases from V and 5 bases from J, leaving 11 bases between. Here the CDR3 reads CASSQDKGQYQPQHF. DNA for the CDR3: TGTGCCAGCAGCCAAGATAAGGGACAATATCAGCCCCAGCATTTT. The entire variable domain, with the rest obtained from reference TRBV3-1 and TRBJ1-5, is as follows: DTAVSQTPKYLVTQMGNDKSIKCEQNLGHDTMYWYKQDSKKFLKIMFSYNNKELIINETVPNRFSPKSPDKAHLNLHINSLELGDSAVYFCASSQDKGQYQPQHFGDGTRLSIL.